Listed here is a single TCR beta chain. Primers included in the PCR were 60 Vbeta and 13 Jbeta primers. Assay: immunoSEQ multiplex PCR; the TCRdb copy retains only in-frame clones and omits some. The sample lists roughly 120,000 clones; under 85% were seen once. The sample is drawn from a study of cytomegalovirus exposure and HLA in healthy donors. This receptor was obtained from a man between 25 and 39 years old in good health and CMV-seropositive. Sample: PBMCs.

The CDR3 loop reads CASSLGLAGDTQYF. CDR3 DNA sequence: TGCGCCAGCAGCTTAGGACTGGCGGGGGATACGCAGTATTTT. The rearrangement joins TRBV5-1 to TRBJ2-3; perhaps TRBD2 as D (6 bases). Germline values: CDR1 SGHRS, CDR2 YFSETQ. Trimming stripped 2 bases from V and 6 bases from J, with 13 bases between. CDR3 length: 14 amino acids. Variable domain in full (rest from reference TRBV5-1 and TRBJ2-3): KAGVTQTPRYLIKTRGQQVTLSCSPISGHRSVSWYQQTPGQGLQFLFEYFSETQRNKGNFPGRFSGRQFSNSRSEMNVSTLELGDSALYLCASSLGLAGDTQYFGPGTRLTVL.